The present entry profiles one T cell receptor beta chain with its context. TCRdb itself ran the RT-PCR reads through MiXCR, one entry per CDR3 protein. The sample lists some 1,800 distinct CDR3 sequences; roughly 23% were seen once. This record comes from a study of patients and donors after allogeneic stem cell transplantation. The CDR3 totals 15 residues. The V end was cut by 5 bases, the J end by 9 bases, with 22 bases between. Germline assignment: CDR1 MDHEN and CDR2 SYDVKM. The specimen was blood, either unsorted or a sorted T cell fraction (not recorded which). V is TRBV28 and J is TRBJ2-5, with D perhaps TRBD1 or TRBD2 (5 bases each). The TCR originated in a human donor who was either an allogeneic HSCT recipient or a stem cell or donor lymphocyte infusion donor (not recorded which). It is not recorded whose cells these are; they may come from a transplant donor. CDR3 protein: CASSGETRDVVAQYF. CDR3 nucleotides: TGTGCCAGCAGTGGAGAGACCAGGGACGTAGTGGCCCAGTACTTC.